This T cell receptor beta chain was retrieved from a study of cytomegalovirus exposure and HLA in healthy donors. General study results and limits: That first-cohort TCR clusters tended to co-occur in the 95 to 150 validation repertoires was found in a later analysis. In vitro experiments confirmed that three CMV-associated chains were specific for CMV antigens.

Notes on this clone: Antigen: not known.

Trimming left V 1 base short and J 4 bases short, with 8 bases between. CDR1 is SGHRS and CDR2 is YFSETQ in the germline V gene. The CDR3 loop spans 13 amino acids. Generated by immunoSEQ multiplex PCR, the TCRdb table keeps only in-frame clones and is missing some. Here the sample spans under 200,000 clones, approximately 96% being singletons. The genes are TRBV5-1 and TRBJ2-5; tentative D call: TRBD1 (6 bases). The sequenced sample was PBMCs. The sequence was obtained from a woman younger than 35 in good health and CMV-seronegative. The CDR3 DNA is TGCGCCAGCAGCTTGCAGGGGTTAGAGACCCAGTACTTC. It encodes CASSLQGLETQYF.